The source of this TCR beta chain is a study of blood T cells in healthy people across ages. The CDR3 has 17 amino acids. Comments on this clonotype: One base away lies a much larger clone, so this may be a sequencing read error.

Sample-barcoded 5' priming and a J-beta primer mix drove a second PCR of about 7 to 11 cycles. TCRdb processed the 5' RACE reads anew with MiXCR; each CDR3 protein has one entry. The table lists fewer than 700,000 distinct CDR3 sequences, around 41% of them singletons. The origin of this receptor is a man at least 80 years old in good health. Sequences were obtained from blood. The rearrangement uses TRBV12-3 or TRBV12-4 and TRBJ2-5; 12 nucleotides line up with TRBD2. The DNA for the CDR3 is TGTGCCATCAGTTCTAGCGGGAGGGCCGGGGGGCAAGAGACCCAGTACTTC. The encoded protein is CAISSSGRAGGQETQYF.